This TCR beta chain was sequenced during a study of CD8+ T cells in alopecia areata (dated by TCRdb to 2016 to 2018). Notes on the research overall: In both human patients and the C3H/HeJ mouse model, the study applied high-throughput TCRbeta sequencing to look at T cell clonal expansion in alopecia areata. In humans, TCRbeta sequencing was performed on scalp tissue and on sorted CD4+ and CD8+ peripheral blood T cells from healthy controls and from patients with patchy or totalis/universalis alopecia areata. Scalp clonality was compared among normal scalp (n=4), patchy alopecia areata scalp (n=8), and alopecia totalis/universalis scalp (n=8). RNA was extracted with the PAXgene miRNA kit for fixed scalp, the miRNeasy kit for PBMCs, and the RNeasy kit for mouse skin. TCRbeta CDR3 regions were amplified by immunoSEQ multiplex PCR using 35 Vbeta forward and 13 Jbeta reverse primers. The full study reports these points: Lesional scalp, especially in alopecia totalis/universalis, showed higher clonality and more expanded CD8+ clones than normal scalp, suggesting antigenic drive. Scalp TCR repertoire analysis is complicated because resident alphabeta T cells in normal human skin are also sequenced, whereas mouse skin is dominated by gammadelta T cells. TCR sequences shared between patients were less clear than in mice, possibly partly because of HLA diversity in the patient population.

The library came from the immunoSEQ multiplex PCR assay. To provide template for TCR sequencing, every sample had RNA extracted and reverse transcribed into cDNA. First-strand cDNA was synthesized using SuperScript III with a 2:1 mix of oligo-dT and random hexamers. A synthetic immune receptor repertoire was used to gauge amplification bias, and whatever bias remained was removed computationally. The paper's processing steps were these. Raw reads were preprocessed for error removal, and CDR3 was defined according to IMGT conventions as running from the conserved cysteine to phenylalanine. Clonality was calculated as 1 minus Shannon entropy normalized by log2 of the number of productive unique TCRs. Whether each scalp clone was CD4 or CD8 was inferred by checking scalp TCRbeta sequences against the CD4 and CD8 repertoires from sorted blood. What TCRdb holds here is the immuneACCESS table cut down to in-frame rearrangements. Part of the clones is not present; checked against another copy, under half of the missing clones reflect an unresolved V gene, and the others are unexplained. V and J calls and clone size follow that table, whereas D and trimming were derived from the DNA. This sample comprises tens of thousands of clones, 51% of them detected only once. Approximately 5.7% of the sample comes from the top ten.

For this chain, trimming is 8 bases at the V end and 4 bases at the J end, and the number of junction bases without a gene match is 15. The CDR3 spans 16 residues, from the cysteine through the phenylalanine. Only the CDR3 DNA is retained, 48 bases long and in frame from the first base. Based on the germline V gene (reference sequence), the CDR1 and CDR2 sequences are MNHEY and SMNVEV. Peripheral blood and lesional scalp punch biopsies were obtained from patients with alopecia areata. PBMCs were isolated by density centrifugation and stained for CD3, CD4 and CD8, and CD4+ and CD8+ T cells were sorted on a FACSAria. As part of a multicenter biomarker study, untreated alopecia areata patients were recruited. In several patients from the biomarker study, blood CD8+ T cells were sorted further into NKG2D-low and NKG2D-high fractions. This clone turned up a few times. It lacks a known antigen. The record has no base qualities; no much larger clone is one base away.

Sequenced input: NKG2D-high CD8+ T cells sorted from blood. What this sample's cell subset or site label stands for: sorted CD8+ NKG2D-high blood T cells. The origin of this receptor is a human donor with alopecia areata. Recombination linked TRBV27 to TRBJ2-7, with 9 bases aligning to TRBD2. The CDR3 has the sequence CASRSVAGALGYEQYF. The nucleotides are TGTGCCAGCCGGTCGGTAGCGGGAGCTCTCGGTTACGAGCAGTACTTC.